The 12 T cell receptor beta chains below were found in one sample sequenced in a study of immune cell composition in non-small cell lung cancer. TCRdb's table, derived via immunoSEQ multiplex PCR, lists solely in-frame clones and lacks some. In the table there are around 3,000 clones, 75% of which are singletons. Sequencing was carried out using lung tumor tissue. The receptors stem from a human donor with non-small cell lung cancer.

The J gene is TRBJ2-7, the V gene TRBV5-4; TRBD1 matches at 10 bases. The V segment lost 2 bases and the J segment 2 bases; nucleotides outside the gene matches: 4. CDR1 and CDR2 from the germline V gene are SGHNT and YYREEE (reference sequence). The CDR3 is 15 amino acids. DNA of the CDR3: TGTGCCAGCAGCTTCACCGGGACAGGGGCCTACGAGCAGTACTTC. It encodes CASSFTGTGAYEQYF.

The chain's CDR3 is CASSFRGANTEAFF. Here the CDR3 DNA reads TGTGCCAGCAGCTTCAGGGGGGCGAACACTGAAGCTTTCTTT. The V call is TRBV5-8, the J call TRBJ1-1; 7 bases match TRBD1. Losses at the gene ends were 2 bases for V and 1 base for J; bases not matched to a gene: 2. CDR1 and CDR2 from the germline V gene are SGHTS and YDEGEE. The CDR3 runs to 14 residues.

The chain carries TRBV7-2 and TRBJ1-5, with 11 bases that match TRBD1. Germline CDR1 is SGHTA and CDR2 is FQGNSA. Trimming cost V 5 bases and J 7 bases; bases outside gene matches: 7. CDR3 size: 15 residues. CDR3 sequence reads: CASSGRTGGLQPQHF. In DNA form, the CDR3 reads TGTGCCAGCAGCGGAAGGACAGGGGGCCTACAGCCCCAGCATTTT.

This chain links TRBV6-5 with TRBJ2-2; TRBD2 might be the D (6 bases). Per the germline V gene, CDR1 is MNHEY and CDR2 is SVGAGI. The CDR3 has 13 residues. Trimming took 7 bases from V and 1 from J, leaving 7 bases between them. The CDR3 bases are TGTGCCAGCACGCGGGGGAACACCGGGGAGCTGTTTTTT. Amino acids: CASTRGNTGELFF.

This sequence joins TRBV19 and TRBJ2-2; 9 bases agree with TRBD1. The V segment lost 9 bases and the J segment 5 bases; nucleotides outside the gene matches: 16. The CDR3 is made up of 17 amino acids. The germline CDR1 and CDR2 sequences are LNHDA and SQIVND (reference sequence). As DNA, the CDR3 is TGTGCCAGCTCGAGGGAACGACCGGGACAGGGAACCGGGGAGCTGTTTTTT. Protein sequence: CASSRERPGQGTGELFF.

The chain combines TRBV10-3 with TRBJ2-7; D possibly corresponds to TRBD2 (6 bases). This CDR3 spans 15 amino acids. V lost 3 bases and J lost 3, with 15 bases in between. Germline values: CDR1 ENHRY, CDR2 SYGVKD. CDR3: CAISERDFSYYEQYF. The CDR3 region has the DNA TGTGCCATCAGTGAAAGGGACTTTTCCTACTACGAGCAGTACTTC.

By share of the sample, this clone is hyperexpanded. The chain carries TRBV29-1 and TRBJ1-3; D is undetermined. The CDR3 is 13 residues long. CDR1 is SQVTM, CDR2 ANQGSEA, per germline. The V and J ends lost 5 bases and 0 bases respectively, with 8 bases between them. DNA for the CDR3: TGCAGCGTTCAAGGTCACTCTGGAAACACCATATATTTT. It is translated as CSVQGHSGNTIYF.

The V gene is TRBV19, the J gene TRBJ1-5, with D possibly TRBD1 on 5 matching bases. Trimming left V 9 bases short and J 2 bases short, with 11 bases between. Germline CDR1 LNHDA, CDR2 SQIVND (reference sequence). CDR3 length equals 13 residues. CDR3 DNA: TGTGCCAGCGGGGGAGGCCGCAATCAGCCCCAGCATTTT. It translates to CASGGGRNQPQHF.

V and J are TRBV28 and TRBJ2-3; 16 positions match TRBD2. This CDR3 has 17 amino acids. The V gene's germline CDR1 is MDHEN and CDR2 SYDVKM. V shed 4 bases, J shed 3 bases, and the junction held 4 bases outside the gene matches. Written as DNA, the CDR3 is TGTGCCAGCAGTTCGAAGGGACTAGCGGGAGGGACAGATACGCAGTATTTT. Protein sequence: CASSSKGLAGGTDTQYF.

The chain combines TRBV5-1 with TRBJ1-2; D is perhaps TRBD1 (5 bases). CDR1 and CDR2 (germline): SGHRS, YFSETQ. This CDR3 is 16 amino acids long. V was clipped by 4 bases and J by 5 bases, with 21 bases between them. CDR3 in DNA: TGCGCCAGCAGCAGGAACCAAGACAGTCTTTTTTATGGCTACACCTTC. It is translated as CASSRNQDSLFYGYTF.

This clone appeared once. The V gene is TRBV7-2, the J gene TRBJ1-1; D gene unclear. CDR3 length equals 15 residues. Trimming pared 1 base from V and 3 bases from J, leaving 12 bases between. The germline gives CDR1 SGHTA, CDR2 FQGNSA. CDR3 loop: CASSLEGRRDTEAFF. CDR3 DNA: TGTGCCAGCAGCTTAGAAGGGCGGAGGGACACTGAAGCTTTCTTT.

The rearrangement joins TRBV30 to TRBJ1-1; possible D gene TRBD1, 6 bases. Germline CDR1 and CDR2: GTSNPN and SVGIG (reference sequence). This CDR3 is built from 15 residues. The V end lost 0 bases, the J end lost 1 base, and 12 bases lay between the germline ends. The CDR3 loop is CAWSVWGGTNTEAFF. The DNA for the CDR3 is TGTGCCTGGAGTGTTTGGGGGGGCACGAACACTGAAGCTTTCTTT.